This T cell receptor beta chain was sequenced during a study of cytomegalovirus exposure and HLA in healthy donors. The sample holds one count of this clone. PCR amplification relied on 60 Vbeta primers (plus 13 Jbeta primers). TCRdb's table, derived via immunoSEQ multiplex PCR, lists solely in-frame clones and lacks some. The sample includes approximately 100,000 clones, about 80% of them seen just once. Germline trimming cut 3 bases from V and 7 bases from J; bases unmatched to any gene: 8. Looked up from germline, CDR1 is GTSNPN and CDR2 is SVGIG (reference sequence). This CDR3 comprises 14 residues.

Sequencing input: PBMCs. The chain joins TRBV30 to TRBJ1-5; 8 nucleotides line up with TRBD1. The TCR originated in a middle-aged woman in good health and CMV-seropositive. CDR3 protein: CAWRSDRVGQPQHF. The CDR3, as DNA: TGTGCCTGGAGGTCGGACAGGGTTGGCCAGCCCCAGCATTTT.